This T cell receptor (beta chain) was obtained from a study of metastatic and nonmetastatic thyroid tumors. Study-level information: The study looked at repertoires side by side in blood and in tumor or nodule tissue from malignant and benign thyroid patients.

This clone was picked up a small number of times. A read error may produce the germline difference seen at one junction end. The CDR3 sequence is 15 residues long. Germline CDR1 and CDR2: MNHEY and SMNVEV (reference sequence). With MiXCR, TCRdb called clones anew from the PCR reads. This table holds 40,000 to 45,000 clones, 15% to 20% found once. No treatment of any kind had been given to any patient before thyroid surgery. Specimen: blood. The receptor was derived from a female donor with papillary thyroid cancer or a benign thyroid nodule (not recorded which). Some clones in this sample may be carry-over from other donors' samples. The J gene is TRBJ2-2, the V gene TRBV27; D remains ambiguous. CDR3 in DNA: TGTGCCACCCGACGGTGCGGTGCGAACACTGGGGAGCTGTTTTTT. Its translation is CATRRCGANTGELFF.